This record covers a single TCR beta chain. This entry comes from a study of naive and memory T cell subsets. The SP2 primer and nested alpha and beta constant region primers amplified ligated cDNA in four rounds. Blood and skin TCR RNA was reverse transcribed with alpha and beta constant primers. TCRdb independently ran MiXCR on the 5' RACE reads; one entry per CDR3 protein. The table shows 32,000 or so distinct CDR3 sequences, with around 17% occurring only once. This CDR3 is 19 amino acids long. Trimming cost V 5 bases and J 9 bases; bases outside gene matches: 25. CDR1 is DFQATT and CDR2 is SNEGSKA in the germline V gene (reference sequence). A UMI-containing oligonucleotide was joined by 3' ligation to the TCR cDNA template.

This clonotype was obtained from a female donor in good health. The V call is TRBV20-1, the J call TRBJ2-1; 10 nucleotides line up with TRBD1. The CDR3 reads CSALNRDRGVIGAEGEQFF. For the CDR3, the DNA is TGCAGTGCTTTGAACCGGGACAGGGGCGTAATCGGAGCGGAAGGTGAGCAGTTCTTC.